The T cell receptor (beta chain) under discussion was sequenced for a study of cytomegalovirus exposure and HLA in healthy donors. Losses at the gene ends were 4 bases for V and 13 bases for J; bases not matched to a gene: 4. The CDR3 runs to 13 residues. CDR1 and CDR2 (germline): SGHDN, FVKESK. The primer mix had 60 Vbeta and 13 Jbeta primers. Generated by immunoSEQ multiplex PCR, the TCRdb table keeps only in-frame clones and is missing some. The profile shows some 150,000 clones, roughly 80% of them singletons. The V and J genes are TRBV14 and TRBJ2-1; 13 nucleotides align to TRBD2. This TCR was recovered from a middle-aged man in good health and CMV-seropositive. Material for sequencing was PBMCs. CDR3 in amino acids: CASSPRTSGSQFF. The CDR3, as DNA: TGTGCCAGCAGCCCCCGGACTAGCGGGAGTCAGTTCTTC.